This T cell receptor beta chain originates from a study of shared clonotypes between healthy human individuals. The table lists this clone with a few counts. Clones were read by immunoSEQ multiplex PCR, and TCRdb kept only the in-frame ones, dropping some. Of over a million clones in the sample, 75% to 85% were seen once. Trimming took 6 bases from V and 6 from J; bases not matched to a gene: 7. The CDR3 has 15 residues. Germline lookup yields CDR1 MDHEN and CDR2 SYDVKM. This chain links TRBV28 with TRBJ1-4; TRBD1 matches 10 bases. This sequence originates from a man between 18 and 35 years old in good health. Some clones in this sample may be carry-over from other donors' samples. The specimen sequenced was memory CD4+ T cells from PBMCs. Subset described: CD45RA-negative fraction. CDR3 region: CASSQGGQGDEKLFF. DNA of the CDR3: TGTGCCAGCAGCCAGGGTGGACAGGGGGATGAAAAACTGTTTTTT. The variable domain in full, completed from reference TRBV28 and TRBJ1-4, reads DVKVTQSSRYLVKRTGEKVFLECVQDMDHENMFWYRQDPGLGLRLIYFSYDVKMKEKGDIPEGYSVSREKKERFSLILESASTNQTSMYLCASSQGGQGDEKLFFGSGTQLSVL.